This TCR beta chain was sequenced for a study of long-term antiretroviral therapy in people with HIV. V gave up 9 bases and J gave up 3 bases, with 12 bases separating them. The CDR3 has 12 amino acids. CDR1 SNHLY and CDR2 FYNNEI come from the germline V gene. Survey-level resolution applied to immunoSEQ assay v3.0. Per-sample targets for sequencing were roughly 35,000-55,000 T-cell genomes. Profiled with immunoSEQ multiplex PCR; TCRdb holds only in-frame clones, not every one. The sample yields some 10,000 clones, roughly 80% seen once. The chain links TRBV2 to TRBJ2-7; TRBD1 might be the D (5 bases). The sample in question was unsorted PBMCs, obtained at the start of antiretroviral therapy, before treatment. This sequence originates from a man aged 25-45 years with HIV. The CDR3: CASRQQNYEQYF. The CDR3 nucleotides read TGTGCCAGTCGACAGCAAAACTACGAGCAGTACTTC.